This is a list of T cell receptor beta chains from one sample in a study of T-cell reconstitution after alpha-beta-depleted transplantation in children. TCRdb ran MiXCR on the PCR reads and lists one entry per CDR3 protein. Among a few hundred thousand distinct CDR3 sequences listed, 25% to 30% were seen once. The source material was PBMCs, sampled before TCRalphabeta/CD19-depleted stem cell transplant. These receptors were collected from a boy under two years old with Wiskott-Aldrich syndrome, due to receive a stem cell transplant. CDR3s include the opening cysteine and the closing phenylalanine or tryptophan. D genes are given only for firm matches. Some rows mark clone size as missing; the rest say once, few, many or name a class of expanded clone.

v_call	j_call	cdr3_length	clone_size	d_call	cdr3_aa	cdr3_nt
TRBV7-2	TRBJ2-7	16	-	-	CASSLVYRVDYYEQYF	TGTGCCAGCAGCTTAGTTTATAGGGTGGACTACTACGAGCAGTACTTC
TRBV6-1	TRBJ2-5	15	-	TRBD2	CASKPGLAYQETQYF	TGTGCCAGCAAACCGGGACTAGCGTACCAAGAGACCCAGTACTTC
TRBV20-1	TRBJ2-5	15	few	-	CSAATTDREGETQYF	TGCAGTGCGGCAACTACGGACAGGGAGGGAGAGACCCAGTACTTC
TRBV25-1	TRBJ2-7	16	-	-	CASSEGVGRSRHEQYF	TGTGCCAGCAGTGAAGGAGTAGGACGTTCCCGGCACGAGCAGTACTTC
TRBV4-2	TRBJ2-7	16	few	TRBD2	CASSQDRRESSYEQYF	TGTGCCAGCAGCCAAGATCGGCGGGAGAGCTCCTACGAGCAGTACTTC
TRBV6-1	TRBJ1-4	14	few	-	CASSENGGNEKLFF	TGTGCCAGCAGTGAAAACGGGGGTAATGAAAAACTGTTTTTT
TRBV10-3	TRBJ2-1	16	few	TRBD1	CASRGTGTGGFDEQFF	TGTGCCAGTCGGGGGACCGGGACAGGGGGTTTCGATGAGCAGTTCTTC
TRBV15	TRBJ2-6	18	-	TRBD2	CATSRGLARGSGANVLTF	TGTGCCACCAGCAGGGGACTAGCCCGTGGTTCTGGGGCCAACGTCCTGACTTTC
TRBV20-1	TRBJ2-3	14	-	TRBD2	CSASSSGSTDTQYF	TGCAGTGCTAGTTCTAGCGGGAGTACAGATACGCAGTATTTT
TRBV7-9	TRBJ2-1	14	few	-	CASKSEVWYNEQFF	TGTGCCAGCAAAAGCGAAGTTTGGTACAATGAGCAGTTCTTC
TRBV20-1	TRBJ2-1	15	-	-	CSVRSGLSSYNEQFF	TGCAGTGTCCGATCGGGACTCAGCTCCTACAATGAGCAGTTCTTC
TRBV5-4	TRBJ2-7	15	-	-	CASSPGGTKSYEQYF	TGTGCCAGCAGCCCCGGCGGGACCAAATCCTACGAGCAGTACTTC
TRBV20-1	TRBJ2-1	14	few	-	CSAEVTGDPNEQFF	TGCAGTGCTGAAGTAACGGGAGACCCCAATGAGCAGTTCTTC
TRBV12-3/TRBV12-4	TRBJ2-2	13	many	-	CASRKQDTGELFF	TGTGCCAGCAGAAAACAGGACACCGGGGAGCTGTTTTTT
TRBV28	TRBJ2-7	14	-	-	CASSLDGIVYEQYF	TGTGCCAGCAGTTTAGACGGGATTGTTTACGAGCAGTACTTC
TRBV12-3/TRBV12-4	TRBJ2-2	15	few	TRBD1	CASSRPDRATGELFF	TGTGCCAGCAGTCGCCCGGACAGGGCTACCGGGGAGCTGTTTTTT
TRBV7-6	TRBJ2-1	18	-	TRBD2	CASSLASAAGTLNNEQFF	TGTGCCAGCAGCCTAGCTTCGGCAGCGGGAACCCTTAACAATGAGCAGTTCTTC
TRBV10-3	TRBJ1-4	14	-	TRBD1	CAISAGTGDGKLFF	TGTGCCATCAGCGCCGGGACAGGGGACGGAAAACTGTTTTTT
TRBV5-1	TRBJ2-1	15	-	-	CASRDGLLESNEQFF	TGCGCCAGCAGGGACGGACTATTAGAAAGCAATGAGCAGTTCTTC
TRBV10-3	TRBJ2-5	13	few	-	CAIGLPESETQYF	TGTGCCATCGGACTACCCGAGTCGGAGACCCAGTACTTC
TRBV5-1	TRBJ2-7	14	few	-	CASSFRAGNYEQYF	TGCGCCAGCAGCTTCCGCGCGGGAAACTACGAGCAGTACTTC
TRBV6-1	TRBJ2-7	13	-	-	CASSKGHLYEQYF	TGTGCCAGCAGCAAGGGCCACCTATACGAGCAGTACTTC
TRBV2	TRBJ1-2	9	few	-	CASSGGYTF	TGTGCCAGCAGTGGGGGCTACACCTTC
TRBV4-2	TRBJ2-3	17	few	-	CASRYKGSIPFTDTQYF	TGTGCCAGCAGGTATAAGGGGAGTATCCCATTCACAGATACGCAGTATTTT
TRBV5-1	TRBJ2-7	17	few	TRBD2	CASSLGPTSVGAYEQYF	TGCGCCAGCAGCTTGGGACCGACTAGCGTGGGGGCCTACGAGCAGTACTTC
TRBV4-1	TRBJ1-5	15	few	-	CASSQVVKGRYTQHF	TGCGCCAGCAGCCAAGTGGTAAAGGGGAGATATACCCAGCATTTT
TRBV20-1	TRBJ1-1	13	few	-	CSASPQGRGEAFF	TGCAGTGCTAGTCCCCAAGGACGGGGTGAAGCTTTCTTT
TRBV12-3/TRBV12-4	TRBJ2-1	16	few	TRBD2	CASSLRLALSYNEQFF	TGTGCCAGCAGTCTCCGACTAGCCCTTTCCTACAATGAGCAGTTCTTC